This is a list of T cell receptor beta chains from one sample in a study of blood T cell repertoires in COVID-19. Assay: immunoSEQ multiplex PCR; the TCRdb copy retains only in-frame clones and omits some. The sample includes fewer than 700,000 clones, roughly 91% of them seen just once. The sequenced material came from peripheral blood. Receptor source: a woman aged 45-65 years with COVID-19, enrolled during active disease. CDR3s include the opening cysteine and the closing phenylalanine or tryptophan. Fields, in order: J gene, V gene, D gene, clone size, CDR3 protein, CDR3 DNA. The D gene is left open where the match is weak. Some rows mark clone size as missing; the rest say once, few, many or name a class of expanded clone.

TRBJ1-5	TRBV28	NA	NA	CASSLQGQPQHF	TGTGCCAGCAGTTTACAGGGACAGCCCCAGCATTTT
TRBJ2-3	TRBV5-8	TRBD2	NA	CASSPGGLAGEDTQYF	TGTGCCAGCAGCCCCGGAGGACTAGCGGGGGAAGATACGCAGTATTTT
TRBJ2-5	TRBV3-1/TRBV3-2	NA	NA	CASSPRGEETQYF	TGTGCCAGCAGCCCCAGGGGAGAGGAGACCCAGTACTTC
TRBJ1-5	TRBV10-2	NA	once	CASGGQSNQPQHF	TGCGCCAGCGGCGGACAGAGCAATCAGCCCCAGCATTTT
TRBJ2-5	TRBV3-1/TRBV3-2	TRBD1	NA	CASSQDSTGEETQYF	TGTGCCAGCAGCCAAGATTCCACAGGGGAAGAGACCCAGTACTTC
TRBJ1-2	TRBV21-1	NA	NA	CASSKATRGWDGYTF	TGTGCCAGCAGCAAAGCAACCAGAGGGTGGGATGGCTACACCTTC
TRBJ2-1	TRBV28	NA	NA	CASSRLGGGAYNEQFF	TGTGCCAGCAGCCGCCTAGGGGGCGGGGCCTACAATGAGCAGTTCTTC
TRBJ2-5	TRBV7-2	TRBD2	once	CASSLSSGGEETQYF	TGTGCCAGCAGCTTAAGTAGCGGGGGGGAAGAGACCCAGTACTTC
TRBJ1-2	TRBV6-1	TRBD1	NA	CASSARPGQGAYGYTF	TGTGCCAGCAGTGCCCGACCGGGACAGGGAGCCTACGGCTACACCTTC
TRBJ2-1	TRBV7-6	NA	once	CASSFTGNSYNEQFF	TGTGCCAGCAGCTTTACAGGGAACTCCTACAATGAGCAGTTCTTC
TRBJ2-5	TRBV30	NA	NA	CAWSPGLSPHKETQYF	TGTGCCTGGAGCCCGGGGTTAAGCCCCCACAAAGAGACCCAGTACTTC
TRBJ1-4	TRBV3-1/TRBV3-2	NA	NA	CASSPTGDFGKLFF	TGTGCCAGCAGCCCGACAGGAGATTTTGGAAAACTGTTTTTT
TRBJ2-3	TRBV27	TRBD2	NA	CASSLGAGGYTDTQYF	TGTGCCAGCAGTTTAGGGGCGGGGGGATACACAGATACGCAGTATTTT